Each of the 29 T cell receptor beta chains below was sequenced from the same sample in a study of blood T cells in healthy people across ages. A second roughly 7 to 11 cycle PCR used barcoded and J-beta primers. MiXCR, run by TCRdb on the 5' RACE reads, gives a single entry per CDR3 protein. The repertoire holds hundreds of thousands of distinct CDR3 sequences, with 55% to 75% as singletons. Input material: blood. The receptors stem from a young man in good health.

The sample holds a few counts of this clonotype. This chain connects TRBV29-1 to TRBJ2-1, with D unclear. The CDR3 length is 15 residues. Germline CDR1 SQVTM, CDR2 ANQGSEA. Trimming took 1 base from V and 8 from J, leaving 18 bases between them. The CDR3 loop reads CSVEAQSVRLDEQFF. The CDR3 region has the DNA TGCAGCGTTGAAGCCCAATCGGTCCGCCTCGATGAGCAGTTCTTC.

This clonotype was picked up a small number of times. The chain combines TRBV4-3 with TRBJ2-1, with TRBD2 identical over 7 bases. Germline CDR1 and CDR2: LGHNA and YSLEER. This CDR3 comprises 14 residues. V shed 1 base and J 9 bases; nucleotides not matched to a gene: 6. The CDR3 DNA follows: TGCGCCAGCAGCCAAGCGGCGGGAGCGAGTGAGCAGTTCTTC. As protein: CASSQAAGASEQFF.

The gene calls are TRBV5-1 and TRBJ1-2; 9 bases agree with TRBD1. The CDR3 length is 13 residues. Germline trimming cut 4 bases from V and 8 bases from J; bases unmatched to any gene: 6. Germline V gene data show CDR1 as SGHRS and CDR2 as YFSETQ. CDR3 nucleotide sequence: TGCGCCAGCAGCAGGGGACAGGGAAGCGGCTACACCTTC. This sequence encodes CASSRGQGSGYTF.

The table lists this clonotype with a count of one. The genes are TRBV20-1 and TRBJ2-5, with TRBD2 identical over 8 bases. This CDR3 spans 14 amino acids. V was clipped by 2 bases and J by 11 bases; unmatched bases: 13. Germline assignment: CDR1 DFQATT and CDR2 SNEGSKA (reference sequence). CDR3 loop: CSARTGTSLGKQYF. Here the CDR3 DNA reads TGCAGTGCTAGAACAGGGACTAGTCTAGGCAAGCAGTACTTC.

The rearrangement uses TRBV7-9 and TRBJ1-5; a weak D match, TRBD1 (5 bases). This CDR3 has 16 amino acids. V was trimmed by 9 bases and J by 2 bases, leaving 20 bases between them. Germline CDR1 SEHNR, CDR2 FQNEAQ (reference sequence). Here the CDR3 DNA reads TGTGCCAGGCTAGCAGGGCCGCAGTCGGGCAATCAGCCCCAGCATTTT. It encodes CARLAGPQSGNQPQHF. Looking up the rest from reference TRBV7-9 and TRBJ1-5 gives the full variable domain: DTGVSQNPRHKITKRGQNVTFRCDPISEHNRLYWYRQTLGQGPEFLTYFQNEAQLEKSRLLSDRFSAERPKGSFSTLEIQRTEQGDSAMYLCARLAGPQSGNQPQHFGDGTRLSIL.

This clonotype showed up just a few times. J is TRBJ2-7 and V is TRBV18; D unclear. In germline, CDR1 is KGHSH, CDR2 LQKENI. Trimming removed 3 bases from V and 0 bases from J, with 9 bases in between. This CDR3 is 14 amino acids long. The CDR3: CASSPTASSYEQYF. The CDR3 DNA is TGTGCCAGCTCACCTACAGCCTCCTCCTACGAGCAGTACTTC.

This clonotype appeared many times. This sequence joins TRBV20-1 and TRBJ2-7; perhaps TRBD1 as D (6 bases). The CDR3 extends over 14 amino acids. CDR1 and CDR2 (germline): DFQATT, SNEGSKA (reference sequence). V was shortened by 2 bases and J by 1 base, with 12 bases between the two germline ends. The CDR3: CSARTGITSYEQYF. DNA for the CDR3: TGCAGTGCTAGAACAGGGATTACGTCCTACGAGCAGTACTTC.

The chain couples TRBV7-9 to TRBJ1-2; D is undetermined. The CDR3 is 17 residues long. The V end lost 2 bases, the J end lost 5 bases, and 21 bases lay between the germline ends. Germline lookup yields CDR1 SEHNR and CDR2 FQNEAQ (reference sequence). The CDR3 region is CASSLRASETQGYGYTF. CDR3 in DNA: TGTGCCAGCAGCTTAAGGGCATCCGAGACCCAAGGGTATGGCTACACCTTC. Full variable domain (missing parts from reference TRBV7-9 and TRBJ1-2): DTGVSQNPRHKITKRGQNVTFRCDPISEHNRLYWYRQTLGQGPEFLTYFQNEAQLEKSRLLSDRFSAERPKGSFSTLEIQRTEQGDSAMYLCASSLRASETQGYGYTFGSGTRLTVV.

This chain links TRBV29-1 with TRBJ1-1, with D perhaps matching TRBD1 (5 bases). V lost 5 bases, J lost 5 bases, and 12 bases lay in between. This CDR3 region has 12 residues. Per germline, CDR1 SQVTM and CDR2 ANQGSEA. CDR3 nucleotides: TGCAGCGTTAATCAGGGTCGGACTGAAGCTTTCTTT. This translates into CSVNQGRTEAFF.

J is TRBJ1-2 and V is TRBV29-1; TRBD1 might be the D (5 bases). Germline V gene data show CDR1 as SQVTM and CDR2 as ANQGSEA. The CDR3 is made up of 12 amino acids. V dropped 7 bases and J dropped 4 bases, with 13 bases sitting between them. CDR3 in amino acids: CSARDAIYGYTF. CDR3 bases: TGCAGCGCCAGGGACGCAATCTATGGCTACACCTTC.

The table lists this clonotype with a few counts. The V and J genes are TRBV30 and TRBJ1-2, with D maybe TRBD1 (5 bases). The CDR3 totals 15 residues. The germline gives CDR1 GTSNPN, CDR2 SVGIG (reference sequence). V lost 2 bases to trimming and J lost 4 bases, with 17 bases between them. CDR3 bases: TGTGCCTGGAGTTGGCCCGGGAGGGACCTCTATGGCTACACCTTC. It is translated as CAWSWPGRDLYGYTF.

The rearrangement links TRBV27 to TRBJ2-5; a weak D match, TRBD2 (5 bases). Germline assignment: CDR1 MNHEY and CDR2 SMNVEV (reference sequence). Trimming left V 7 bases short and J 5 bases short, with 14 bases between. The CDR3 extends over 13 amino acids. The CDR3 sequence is CASIRGGVETQYF. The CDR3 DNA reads TGTGCCAGCATCCGCGGAGGAGTGGAGACCCAGTACTTC.

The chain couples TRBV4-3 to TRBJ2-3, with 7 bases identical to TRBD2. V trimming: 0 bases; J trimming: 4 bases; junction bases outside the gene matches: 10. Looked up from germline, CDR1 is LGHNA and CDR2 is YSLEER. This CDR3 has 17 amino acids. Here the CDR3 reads CASSQDGGRGIPDTQYF. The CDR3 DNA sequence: TGCGCCAGCAGCCAAGACGGTGGGAGGGGTATTCCAGATACGCAGTATTTT.

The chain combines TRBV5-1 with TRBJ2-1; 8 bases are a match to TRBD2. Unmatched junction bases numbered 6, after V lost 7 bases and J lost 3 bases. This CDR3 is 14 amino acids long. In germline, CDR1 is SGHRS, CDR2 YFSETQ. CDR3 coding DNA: TGCGCCAGCCGAGCGGGAGAGATCTACAATGAGCAGTTCTTC. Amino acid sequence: CASRAGEIYNEQFF.

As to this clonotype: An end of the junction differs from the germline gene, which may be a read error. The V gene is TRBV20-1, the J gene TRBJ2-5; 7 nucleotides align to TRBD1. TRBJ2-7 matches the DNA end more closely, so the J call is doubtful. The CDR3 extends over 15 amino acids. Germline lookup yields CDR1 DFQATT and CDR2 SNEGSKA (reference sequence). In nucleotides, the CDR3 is TGCAGTGTCGGGGTCCCGGGACAGAACTCCCACGAGCAGTACTTC. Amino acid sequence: CSVGVPGQNSHEQYF.

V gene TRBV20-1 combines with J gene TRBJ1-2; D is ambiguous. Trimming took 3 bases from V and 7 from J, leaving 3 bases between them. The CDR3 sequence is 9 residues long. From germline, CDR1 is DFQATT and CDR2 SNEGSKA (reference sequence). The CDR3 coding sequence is TGCAGTGCTAGGGTTGGCTACACCTTC. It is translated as CSARVGYTF.

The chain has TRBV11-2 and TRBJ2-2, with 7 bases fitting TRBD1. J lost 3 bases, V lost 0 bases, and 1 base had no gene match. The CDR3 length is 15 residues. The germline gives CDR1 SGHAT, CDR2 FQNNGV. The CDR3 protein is CASSLETGYTGELFF. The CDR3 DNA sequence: TGTGCCAGCAGCTTAGAGACAGGGTACACCGGGGAGCTGTTTTTT.

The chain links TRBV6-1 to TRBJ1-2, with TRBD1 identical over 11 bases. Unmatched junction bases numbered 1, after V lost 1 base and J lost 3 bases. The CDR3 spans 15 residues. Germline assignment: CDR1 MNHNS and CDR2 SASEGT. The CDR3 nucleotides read TGTGCCAGCAGTGAAGGGACAGGGGGCCACTATGGCTACACCTTC. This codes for CASSEGTGGHYGYTF.

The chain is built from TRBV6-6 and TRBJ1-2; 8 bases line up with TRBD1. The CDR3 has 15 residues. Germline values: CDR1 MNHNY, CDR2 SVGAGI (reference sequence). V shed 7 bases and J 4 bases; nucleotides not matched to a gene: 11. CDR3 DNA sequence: TGTGCCAGCACCTACGGACAGGGATTGGGCTATGGCTACACCTTC. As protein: CASTYGQGLGYGYTF.

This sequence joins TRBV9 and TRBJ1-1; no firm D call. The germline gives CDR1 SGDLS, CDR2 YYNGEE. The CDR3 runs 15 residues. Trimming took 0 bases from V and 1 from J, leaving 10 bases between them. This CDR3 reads CASSVASAGNTEAFF. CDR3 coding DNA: TGTGCCAGCAGCGTAGCTTCTGCCGGGAACACTGAAGCTTTCTTT. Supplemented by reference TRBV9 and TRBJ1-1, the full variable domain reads DSGVTQTPKHLITATGQRVTLRCSPRSGDLSVYWYQQSLDQGLQFLIQYYNGEERAKGNILERFSAQQFPDLHSELNLSSLELGDSALYFCASSVASAGNTEAFFGQGTRLTVV.

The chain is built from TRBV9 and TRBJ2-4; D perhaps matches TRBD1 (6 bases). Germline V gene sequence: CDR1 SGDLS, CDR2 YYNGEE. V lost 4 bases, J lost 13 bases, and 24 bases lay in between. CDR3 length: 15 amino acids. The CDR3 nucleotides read TGTGCCAGCAGCCCGAGAACAGGGATCGGCCAAACCCAGTACTTC. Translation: CASSPRTGIGQTQYF.

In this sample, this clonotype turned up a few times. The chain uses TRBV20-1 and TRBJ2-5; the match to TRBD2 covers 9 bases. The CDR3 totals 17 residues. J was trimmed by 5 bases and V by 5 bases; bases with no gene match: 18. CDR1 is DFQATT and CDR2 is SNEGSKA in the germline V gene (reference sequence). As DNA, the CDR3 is TGCAGTGCTGGTGGACTAGCGAGAGGGGCTCGAACGGAGACCCAGTACTTC. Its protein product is CSAGGLARGARTETQYF.

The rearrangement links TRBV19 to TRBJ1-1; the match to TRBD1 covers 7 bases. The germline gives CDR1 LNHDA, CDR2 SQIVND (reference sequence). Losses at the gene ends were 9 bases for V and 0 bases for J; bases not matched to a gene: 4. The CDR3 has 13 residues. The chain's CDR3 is CASRTGVNTEAFF. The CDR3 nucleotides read TGTGCCAGCAGAACAGGGGTGAACACTGAAGCTTTCTTT.

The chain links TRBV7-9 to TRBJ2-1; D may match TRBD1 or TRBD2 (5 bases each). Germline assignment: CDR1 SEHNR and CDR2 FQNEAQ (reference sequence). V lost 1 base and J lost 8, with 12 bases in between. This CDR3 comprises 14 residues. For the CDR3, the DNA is TGTGCCAGCAGCTTAGACAGTAGAGGGGATGAGCAGTTCTTC. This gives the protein CASSLDSRGDEQFF. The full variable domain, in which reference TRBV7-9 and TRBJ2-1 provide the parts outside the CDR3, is DTGVSQNPRHKITKRGQNVTFRCDPISEHNRLYWYRQTLGQGPEFLTYFQNEAQLEKSRLLSDRFSAERPKGSFSTLEIQRTEQGDSAMYLCASSLDSRGDEQFFGPGTRLTVL.

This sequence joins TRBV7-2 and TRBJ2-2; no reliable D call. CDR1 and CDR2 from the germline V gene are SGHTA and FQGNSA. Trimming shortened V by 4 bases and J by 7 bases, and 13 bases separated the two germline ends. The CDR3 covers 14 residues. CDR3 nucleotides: TGTGCCAGCAGCTCCTATCGTTTGGGCGGGGAGCTGTTTTTT. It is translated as CASSSYRLGGELFF.

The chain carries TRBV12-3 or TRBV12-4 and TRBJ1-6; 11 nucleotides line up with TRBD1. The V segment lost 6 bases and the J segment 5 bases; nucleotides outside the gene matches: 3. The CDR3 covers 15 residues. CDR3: CASRDRGRHNSPLHF. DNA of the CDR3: TGTGCCAGCAGGGACAGGGGGCGACATAATTCACCCCTCCACTTT.

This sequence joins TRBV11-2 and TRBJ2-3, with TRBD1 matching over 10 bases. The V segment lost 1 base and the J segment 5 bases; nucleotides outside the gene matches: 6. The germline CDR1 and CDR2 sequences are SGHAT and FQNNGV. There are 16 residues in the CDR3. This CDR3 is CASSLVPDRGRDTQYF. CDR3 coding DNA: TGTGCCAGCAGCTTAGTACCGGACAGGGGGAGAGATACGCAGTATTTT.

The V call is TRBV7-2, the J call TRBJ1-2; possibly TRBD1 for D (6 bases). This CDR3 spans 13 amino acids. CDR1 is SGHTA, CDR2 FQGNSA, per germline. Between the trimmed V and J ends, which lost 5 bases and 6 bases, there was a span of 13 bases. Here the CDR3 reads CASSPWQGHGYTF. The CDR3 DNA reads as TGTGCCAGCAGCCCATGGCAGGGGCATGGCTACACCTTC.

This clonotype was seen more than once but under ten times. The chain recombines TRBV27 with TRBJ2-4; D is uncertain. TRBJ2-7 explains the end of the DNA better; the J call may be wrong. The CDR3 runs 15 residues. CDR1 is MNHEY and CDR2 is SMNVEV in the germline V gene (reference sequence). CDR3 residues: CASSFLPSRDYEQYF. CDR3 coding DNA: TGTGCCAGCAGTTTCCTCCCGAGCCGAGACTACGAGCAGTACTTC.